The TCR beta chain described here comes from a study of T cells after yellow fever vaccination. At least ten counts were recorded for this clonotype. The antigen remains undetermined. One entry per CDR3 protein, called by TCRdb with MiXCR from the 5' RACE reads. The sample consists of about 340,000 distinct CDR3 sequences, around 12% of them appearing once. V gave up 6 bases and J gave up 5 bases, with 17 bases separating them. CDR3 length equals 14 residues. CDR1 and CDR2 from the germline V gene are DFQATT and SNEGSKA (reference sequence). Notes on the study in general: Reappearance after the booster was seen for most primary-vaccination clones, at 95% to 97% CD4 and 80% to 90% CD8.

The chain joins TRBV20-1 to TRBJ2-1; a weak D match, TRBD2 (6 bases). The sequences come from CD4+ T cells sorted from PBMCs, collected 15 days after the yellow fever booster vaccination. The clonotype originates from a man between 18 and 29 years old who received the YFV17D yellow fever vaccine. CDR3 amino acids: CSAPKAGRNNEQFF. The CDR3 region has the DNA TGCAGTGCCCCCAAAGCGGGTAGAAACAATGAGCAGTTCTTC.